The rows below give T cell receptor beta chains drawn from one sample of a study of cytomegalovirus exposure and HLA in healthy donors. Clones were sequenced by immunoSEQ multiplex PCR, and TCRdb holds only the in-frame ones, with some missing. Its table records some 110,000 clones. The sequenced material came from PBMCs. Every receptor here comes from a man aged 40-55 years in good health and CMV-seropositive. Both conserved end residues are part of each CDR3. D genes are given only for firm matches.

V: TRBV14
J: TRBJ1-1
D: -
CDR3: CASSQYTENTEAFF
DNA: TGTGCCAGCAGCCAATACACAGAGAACACTGAAGCTTTCTTT

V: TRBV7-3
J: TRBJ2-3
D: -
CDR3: CASSNGGRTDTQYF
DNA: TGTGCCAGCAGCAACGGAGGACGCACAGATACGCAGTATTTT

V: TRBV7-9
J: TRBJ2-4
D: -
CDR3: CASSFLAKNIQYF
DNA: TGTGCCAGCAGTTTCTTAGCCAAAAACATTCAGTACTTC

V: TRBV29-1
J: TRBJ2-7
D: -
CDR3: CSVIGGSSYEQYF
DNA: TGCAGCGTTATTGGCGGAAGCTCCTACGAGCAGTACTTC

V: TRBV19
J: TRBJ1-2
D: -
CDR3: CASSIVNQGIDGYTF
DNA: TGTGCCAGTAGTATTGTGAACCAGGGAATCGATGGCTACACCTTC

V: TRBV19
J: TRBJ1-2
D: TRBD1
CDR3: CASSDRAGYGYTF
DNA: TGTGCCAGTAGCGACAGGGCTGGGTATGGCTACACCTTC

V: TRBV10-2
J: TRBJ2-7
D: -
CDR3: CASRDSSSYEQYF
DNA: TGCGCCAGCAGGGACAGTTCCTCCTACGAGCAGTACTTC

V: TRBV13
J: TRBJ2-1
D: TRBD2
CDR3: CASSLDDGRGINEQFF
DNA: TGTGCCAGCAGCTTAGACGACGGGAGGGGTATCAATGAGCAGTTCTTC

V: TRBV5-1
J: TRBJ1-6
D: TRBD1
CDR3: CASSSTDRASSYNSPLHF
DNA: TGCGCCAGCAGCTCGACGGACAGGGCGAGCTCCTATAATTCACCCCTCCACTTT

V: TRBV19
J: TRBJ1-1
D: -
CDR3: CASSSGGDTEAFF
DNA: TGTGCCAGTAGTAGCGGGGGTGACACTGAAGCTTTCTTT

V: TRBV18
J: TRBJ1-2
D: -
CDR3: CASSPERRSGYTF
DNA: TGTGCCAGCTCACCAGAAAGGAGGAGTGGCTACACCTTC

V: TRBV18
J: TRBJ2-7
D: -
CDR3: CASSQSGLYEQYF
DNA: TGTGCCAGCTCACAAAGCGGTCTCTACGAGCAGTACTTC

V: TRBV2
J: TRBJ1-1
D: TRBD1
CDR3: CASRGDRGNTEAFF
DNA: TGTGCCAGCAGAGGGGACAGGGGGAACACTGAAGCTTTCTTT

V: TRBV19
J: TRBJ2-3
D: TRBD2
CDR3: CASSALAGRTSTDTQYF
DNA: TGTGCCAGTAGTGCACTAGCGGGGCGGACTAGCACAGATACGCAGTATTTT

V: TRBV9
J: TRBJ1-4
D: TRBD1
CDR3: CASSAGTGGSHATNEKLFF
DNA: TGTGCCAGCAGCGCCGGGACAGGGGGTAGTCATGCAACTAATGAAAAACTGTTTTTT

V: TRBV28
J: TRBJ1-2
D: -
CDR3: CASSPLGGVVYGYTF
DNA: TGTGCCAGCAGCCCCCTGGGGGGGGTGGTCTATGGCTACACCTTC

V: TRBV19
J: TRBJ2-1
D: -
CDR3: CASSIIETSGEGFRDEQFF
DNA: TGTGCCAGCTCTATTATAGAAACGTCCGGGGAAGGCTTTAGGGATGAGCAGTTCTTC

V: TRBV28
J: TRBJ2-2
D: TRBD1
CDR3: CASSIYRGNTGELFF
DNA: TGTGCCAGCAGTATCTACAGGGGTAACACCGGGGAGCTGTTTTTT

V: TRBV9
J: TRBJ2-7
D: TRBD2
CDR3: CASSPSSTSGKMGEQYF
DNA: TGTGCCAGCAGCCCCTCGAGCACTAGCGGCAAAATGGGGGAGCAGTACTTC

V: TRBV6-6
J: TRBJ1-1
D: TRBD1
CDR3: CASSWTGNTEAFF
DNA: TGTGCCAGCAGTTGGACAGGGAACACTGAAGCTTTCTTT

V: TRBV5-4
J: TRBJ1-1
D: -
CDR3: CASSLDGGGSTEAFF
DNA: TGTGCCAGCAGCTTGGATGGGGGCGGTAGCACTGAAGCTTTCTTT

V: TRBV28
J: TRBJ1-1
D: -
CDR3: CASSLADRLNTEAFF
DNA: TGTGCCAGCAGCCTAGCGGACAGATTGAACACTGAAGCTTTCTTT

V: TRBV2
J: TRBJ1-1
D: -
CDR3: CASNIGGLNTEAFF
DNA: TGTGCCAGCAATATTGGGGGCCTTAACACTGAAGCTTTCTTT

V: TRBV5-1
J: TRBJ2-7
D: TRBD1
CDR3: CASSSTRTGGGIDEQYF
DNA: TGCGCCAGCAGCTCCACAAGGACAGGGGGTGGTATCGACGAGCAGTACTTC

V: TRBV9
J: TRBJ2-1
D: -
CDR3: CASSVDNRGVEQFF
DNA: TGTGCCAGCAGCGTAGATAATAGAGGCGTTGAGCAGTTCTTC

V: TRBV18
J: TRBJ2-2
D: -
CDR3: CASSPRGIAGELFF
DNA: TGTGCCAGCTCACCGAGAGGGATCGCCGGGGAGCTGTTTTTT

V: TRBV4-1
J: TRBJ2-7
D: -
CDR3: CASSSYGSSYEQYF
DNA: TGCGCCAGCAGCTCTTACGGGAGTAGCTACGAGCAGTACTTC

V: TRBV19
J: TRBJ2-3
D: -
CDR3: CASTKGVTDTQYF
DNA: TGTGCCAGTACGAAAGGGGTCACAGATACGCAGTATTTT

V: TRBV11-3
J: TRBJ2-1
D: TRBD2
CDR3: CASSLVASGSYNEQFF
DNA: TGTGCCAGCAGCTTAGTGGCTAGCGGGAGTTACAATGAGCAGTTCTTC

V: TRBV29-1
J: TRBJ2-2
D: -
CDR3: CSVEAGFTGELFF
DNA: TGCAGCGTTGAAGCAGGGTTTACCGGGGAGCTGTTTTTT

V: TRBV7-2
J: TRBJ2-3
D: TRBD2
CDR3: CASSLTLAGGRGTDTQYF
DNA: TGTGCCAGCAGCTTAACACTAGCGGGCGGTCGGGGCACAGATACGCAGTATTTT

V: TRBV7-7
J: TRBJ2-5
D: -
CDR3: CASSRDFGETQYF
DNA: TGTGCTAGCAGCCGGGACTTCGGGGAGACCCAGTACTTC

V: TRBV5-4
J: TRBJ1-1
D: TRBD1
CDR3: CASSLGDRGLNTEAFF
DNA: TGTGCCAGCAGCTTGGGGGACAGGGGTCTGAACACTGAAGCTTTCTTT

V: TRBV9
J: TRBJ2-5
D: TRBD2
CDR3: CASSPGGGGGETQYF
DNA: TGTGCCAGCAGCCCGGGGGGGGGAGGAGGAGAGACCCAGTACTTC

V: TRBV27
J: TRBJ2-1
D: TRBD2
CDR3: CASSLTAGGYNEQFF
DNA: TGTGCCAGCAGTTTGACGGCGGGGGGATACAATGAGCAGTTCTTC

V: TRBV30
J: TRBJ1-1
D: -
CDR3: CAWRANTEAFF
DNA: TGTGCCTGGAGGGCCAACACTGAAGCTTTCTTT

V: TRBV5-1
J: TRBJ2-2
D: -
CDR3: CASSLGPGRTGELFF
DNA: TGCGCCAGCAGCTTGGGTCCAGGGCGGACCGGGGAGCTGTTTTTT

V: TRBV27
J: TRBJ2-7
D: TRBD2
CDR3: CASGGGLASYEQYF
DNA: TGTGCCAGTGGGGGGGGACTAGCATCCTACGAGCAGTACTTC

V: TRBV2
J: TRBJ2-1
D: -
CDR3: CASSGDWDNEQFF
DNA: TGTGCCAGCAGTGGGGACTGGGACAATGAGCAGTTCTTC

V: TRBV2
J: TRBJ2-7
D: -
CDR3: CASSDGYRAYEQYF
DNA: TGTGCCAGCAGTGATGGTTACAGAGCCTACGAGCAGTACTTC

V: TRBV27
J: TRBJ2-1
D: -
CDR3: CASSRYEYNEQFF
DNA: TGTGCCAGCAGCCGCTATGAGTACAATGAGCAGTTCTTC

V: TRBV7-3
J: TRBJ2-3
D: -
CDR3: CASSLSPTDTQYF
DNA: TGTGCCAGCAGCCTCTCCCCCACAGATACGCAGTATTTT

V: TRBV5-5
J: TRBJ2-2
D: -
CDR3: CASSFPAGRVNTGELFF
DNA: TGTGCCAGCAGCTTCCCAGCTGGGCGGGTGAACACCGGGGAGCTGTTTTTT

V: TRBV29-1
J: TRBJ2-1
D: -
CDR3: CSVAAGNYNEQFF
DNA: TGCAGCGTTGCGGCGGGAAACTACAATGAGCAGTTCTTC

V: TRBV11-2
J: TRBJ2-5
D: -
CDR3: CASSLDRQLWETQYF
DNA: TGTGCCAGCAGCTTAGATCGTCAGTTGTGGGAGACCCAGTACTTC

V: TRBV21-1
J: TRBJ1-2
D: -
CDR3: CASSARDRGKDGYTF
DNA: TGTGCCAGCAGCGCTCGGGACAGGGGAAAGGATGGCTACACCTTC

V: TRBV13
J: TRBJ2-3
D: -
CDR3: CASSLGRQVPPITDTQYF
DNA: TGTGCCAGCAGCTTAGGCCGTCAGGTCCCTCCCATCACAGATACGCAGTATTTT

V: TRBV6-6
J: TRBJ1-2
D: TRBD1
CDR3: CASTGQGASGGYTF
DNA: TGTGCCAGCACGGGACAGGGGGCGTCGGGAGGCTACACCTTC

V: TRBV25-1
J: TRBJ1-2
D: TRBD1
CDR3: CASSAPGQNYGYTF
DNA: TGTGCCAGCAGTGCCCCGGGACAGAACTATGGCTACACCTTC

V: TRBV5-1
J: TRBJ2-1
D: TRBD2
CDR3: CASTSGLAPSYNEQFF
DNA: TGCGCCAGCACCTCCGGACTAGCGCCCTCCTACAATGAGCAGTTCTTC

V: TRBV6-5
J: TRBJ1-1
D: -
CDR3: CASTNGGNTEAFF
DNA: TGTGCCAGCACCAACGGGGGGAACACTGAAGCTTTCTTT

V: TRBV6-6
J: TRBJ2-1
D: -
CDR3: CASRATDEFF
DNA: TGTGCCAGCAGAGCCACCGATGAGTTCTTC

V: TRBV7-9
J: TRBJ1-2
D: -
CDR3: CASSLEPLVIGGGYTF
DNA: TGTGCCAGCAGCTTAGAGCCTCTAGTGATAGGAGGTGGCTACACCTTC

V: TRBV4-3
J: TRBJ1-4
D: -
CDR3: CASSQDGRAMRDEKLFF
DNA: TGCGCCAGCAGCCAAGATGGGCGGGCCATGAGAGATGAAAAACTGTTTTTT